The T cell receptor (beta chain) under discussion was sequenced for a study of blood T cells in healthy people across ages. This clonotype was found a few times. Its antigen remains unidentified. CDR3 size: 18 residues. Germline V gives CDR1 SGHVS, CDR2 FNYEAQ. The J segment lost 2 bases and the V segment lost 1 base, leaving 6 bases of the junction unmatched. Donors ranged from about 6 to 90 years old and were healthy Caucasians in Russia. Findings of the study overall: The study could not conclusively compare naive and antigen-experienced cells, given its unsorted PBMCs. Nothing was known about donor CMV status, and this possibly confounded expanded clonotype changes.

Next came a second PCR, run for about 7 to 12 cycles, which used a sample-barcoded 5' primer along with a J-beta primer mix. TCRdb recomputed calls from the 5' RACE reads with MiXCR, one row per CDR3 protein. The profile shows 700,000 to 900,000 distinct CDR3 sequences, roughly 53% of them singletons. Material for sequencing was blood. V is TRBV7-6 and J is TRBJ2-1, with 12 nucleotides matching TRBD2. This clonotype was sampled from a man at least 80 years old in good health. The CDR3 is CASSLGQTSGGTYNEQFF. The DNA for the CDR3 is TGTGCCAGCAGCTTAGGACAGACTAGCGGGGGTACCTACAATGAGCAGTTCTTC. Full variable domain (remainder filled in from reference TRBV7-6 and TRBJ2-1): GAGVSQSPRYKVTKRGQDVALRCDPISGHVSLYWYRQALGQGPEFLTYFNYEAQQDKSGLPNDRFSAERPEGSISTLTIQRTEQRDSAMYRCASSLGQTSGGTYNEQFFGPGTRLTVL.